These 24 T cell receptor beta chains were all obtained from the same sample, sequenced in a study of T-cell memory formation after mild COVID-19. From the 5' RACE reads, TCRdb called clonotypes with MiXCR, one entry per CDR3 protein. Among 400,000 or so distinct CDR3 sequences listed, roughly 20% were seen once. Material: PBMCs or a T cell subset sorted from them (not recorded which). Source of these receptors: an adult woman who had mild COVID-19 (a few samples of this study predate the infection). Cell type and time point are not known.

This chain connects TRBV20-1 to TRBJ2-3; TRBD1 might be the D (6 bases). There are 11 residues in the CDR3. Between the trimmed V and J ends, which lost 2 bases and 13 bases, there was a span of 13 bases. Germline loops: CDR1 DFQATT, CDR2 SNEGSKA (reference sequence). The CDR3 loop reads CSARSLEGEYF. Here the CDR3 DNA reads TGCAGTGCTAGAAGCCTAGAGGGGGAGTATTTT.

The chain carries TRBV20-1 and TRBJ2-2; the match to TRBD2 covers 7 bases. From germline, CDR1 is DFQATT and CDR2 SNEGSKA (reference sequence). The trim removed 6 bases at V and 0 bases at J, leaving 7 bases unmatched. The CDR3 runs to 15 residues. The CDR3 DNA is TGCAGTGCCCCTGGACTAGTTGCGAACACCGGGGAGCTGTTTTTT. Translated, it gives CSAPGLVANTGELFF.

J is TRBJ1-1 and V is TRBV27; D is ambiguous. This CDR3 is 15 amino acids long. V was pared by 3 bases and J by 4 bases, with 15 bases between. Germline V gene lookup returns CDR1 MNHEY and CDR2 SMNVEV (reference sequence). CDR3 in DNA: TGTGCCAGCAGTTTTCGTCGGACCTCGGGCACTGAAGCTTTCTTT. Protein sequence: CASSFRRTSGTEAFF.

Concerning this clonotype: At one of its ends the junction is not consistent with the germline gene, which may arise from a read error. The chain carries TRBV30 and TRBJ2-6, with D perhaps TRBD2 (5 bases). Germline V gene sequence: CDR1 GTSNPN, CDR2 SVGIG (reference sequence). This CDR3 comprises 13 residues. The CDR3 spells CARRISGANVLTF. The CDR3 nucleotides are TGTGCCCGGAGGATATCTGGGGCCAACGTCCTGACTTTC.

The chain carries TRBV5-1 and TRBJ2-7; 8 bases are a match to TRBD1. V lost 4 bases to trimming and J lost 2 bases; unmatched junction nucleotides: 8. Per the germline V gene, CDR1 is SGHRS and CDR2 is YFSETQ. The CDR3 is 15 residues long. CDR3 residues: CASSDSRDRPYEQYF. The CDR3 DNA reads TGCGCCAGCAGCGATTCCCGGGACAGGCCCTACGAGCAGTACTTC.

This clonotype was found a few times. The chain couples TRBV4-1 to TRBJ1-4; tentatively, D is TRBD1 (5 bases). The CDR3 has 15 residues. Trimming removed 4 bases at V and 7 bases at J, with 16 bases between. Looked up from germline, CDR1 is MGHRA and CDR2 is YSYEKL. CDR3 protein: CASSRTDSEREKLFF. The DNA for the CDR3 is TGCGCCAGCAGCCGAACAGACAGTGAACGTGAAAAACTGTTTTTT.

This clonotype was seen more than once but under ten times. The chain employs TRBV5-1 and TRBJ1-2; a weak D match, TRBD1 (6 bases). V was shortened by 5 bases and J by 4 bases, with 15 bases between the two germline ends. The length of the CDR3 is 14 residues. CDR1 and CDR2 from the germline V gene are SGHRS and YFSETQ. CDR3 residues: CASRNEGGGYGYTF. The DNA of the CDR3 is TGCGCCAGCAGGAATGAAGGGGGTGGCTATGGCTACACCTTC.

This clonotype was recorded a few times. In nucleotides, the CDR3 is TGTGCCAGCAAACGGCTTTACACCGGGGAGCTGTTTTTT. This encodes CASKRLYTGELFF. The rearrangement joins TRBV25-1 to TRBJ2-2; D unresolved. Germline loops: CDR1 MGHDK, CDR2 SYGVNS. V was trimmed by 7 bases and J by 3 bases, leaving 9 bases between them. This CDR3 comprises 13 residues.

This clonotype has only a few counts. The chain employs TRBV7-3 and TRBJ1-3; no firm D call. This CDR3 comprises 14 residues. Germline values: CDR1 SGHTA, CDR2 FQGTGA. The V end lost 2 bases, the J end lost 4 bases, and 9 bases lay between the germline ends. CDR3 residues: CASSLYRTGNTIYF. CDR3 nucleotides: TGTGCCAGCAGCTTATATCGAACCGGAAACACCATATATTTT. Full variable domain (outside the CDR3, taken from reference TRBV7-3 and TRBJ1-3): GAGVSQTPSNKVTEKGKYVELRCDPISGHTALYWYRQSLGQGPEFLIYFQGTGAADDSGLPNDRFFAVRPEGSVSTLKIQRTERGDSAVYLCASSLYRTGNTIYFGEGSWLTVV.

This sequence joins TRBV3-1 and TRBJ1-6, with D hard to call. The V end lost 4 bases, the J end lost 4 bases, and 5 bases lay between the germline ends. Germline V CDR1 and CDR2: LGHDT, YNNKEL (reference sequence). CDR3 size: 13 residues. CDR3 DNA sequence: TGTGCCAGCAGCCCGGGGTATAATTCACCCCTCCACTTT. Its translation: CASSPGYNSPLHF.

This clonotype was counted only a few times. This chain joins TRBV7-9 and TRBJ2-3; D possibly corresponds to TRBD2 (6 bases). This CDR3 is 16 amino acids long. Looked up from germline, CDR1 is SEHNR and CDR2 is FQNEAQ (reference sequence). Trimming took off 1 base at V and 7 bases at J, with 18 bases between the two ends. The CDR3 nucleotides read TGTGCCAGCAGCTTAGTTAGCGGAGGGGTCAAGTATACGCAGTATTTT. Translating gives CASSLVSGGVKYTQYF. Supplemented by reference TRBV7-9 and TRBJ2-3, the full variable domain reads DTGVSQNPRHKITKRGQNVTFRCDPISEHNRLYWYRQTLGQGPEFLTYFQNEAQLEKSRLLSDRFSAERPKGSFSTLEIQRTEQGDSAMYLCASSLVSGGVKYTQYFGPGTRLTVL.

The rearrangement uses TRBV7-3 and TRBJ2-1; TRBD2 aligns across 12 bases. This CDR3 region has 18 residues. Per the germline V gene, CDR1 is SGHTA and CDR2 is FQGTGA. After removal of 6 bases from V and 0 bases from J, the junction contained 9 bases not matched to a gene. The CDR3 spells CASRPGTSGSSSYNEQFF. For the CDR3, the DNA is TGTGCCAGCAGGCCCGGGACTAGCGGGTCGAGCTCCTACAATGAGCAGTTCTTC.

In its sample, this clonotype was seen many times. J is TRBJ2-7 and V is TRBV5-1; the match to TRBD1 covers 7 bases. CDR1 is SGHRS and CDR2 is YFSETQ in the germline V gene. V lost 4 bases, J lost 5 bases, and 12 bases stayed unmatched. There are 15 residues in the CDR3. The CDR3 nucleotides read TGCGCCAGCAGCCCCCAGACAGGGAAGCAGGACGAGCAGTACTTC. Protein: CASSPQTGKQDEQYF. The entire variable domain, with the rest obtained from reference TRBV5-1 and TRBJ2-7, is as follows: KAGVTQTPRYLIKTRGQQVTLSCSPISGHRSVSWYQQTPGQGLQFLFEYFSETQRNKGNFPGRFSGRQFSNSRSEMNVSTLELGDSALYLCASSPQTGKQDEQYFGPGTRLTVT.

This clonotype appeared a few times. The CDR3, as DNA: TGTGCCAGCAGCTTGGTGTGGCAGTACGAGCAGTACTTC. Translated: CASSLVWQYEQYF. The V gene is TRBV5-6, the J gene TRBJ2-7, with D hard to call. CDR3 length equals 13 residues. V dropped 0 bases and J dropped 4 bases, with 8 bases sitting between them. The V gene's germline CDR1 is SGHDT and CDR2 YYEEEE.

There are a few counts of this clonotype. The chain carries TRBV29-1 and TRBJ2-1; D is unresolved. CDR3 length equals 11 residues. V shed 4 bases and J shed 8 bases, with 9 bases lying between them. Germline V gives CDR1 SQVTM, CDR2 ANQGSEA. The CDR3 DNA follows: TGCAGCGTTGGCAAACGACATGAGCAGTTCTTC. Amino acid sequence: CSVGKRHEQFF.

This clonotype has a handful of counts. CDR3 in amino acids: CATSEGDTQYF. The CDR3 bases are TGTGCCACCAGTGAAGGAGATACGCAGTATTTT. The gene calls are TRBV24-1 and TRBJ2-3; no firm D call. Trimming removed 4 bases at V and 5 bases at J, with 3 bases between. CDR3 length: 11 amino acids. CDR1 and CDR2 (germline): KGHDR, SFDVKD.

This chain links TRBV29-1 with TRBJ2-7; TRBD2 matches at 8 bases. V lost 2 bases and J lost 0; bases outside the gene matches: 6. This CDR3 spans 15 amino acids. Germline CDR1 SQVTM, CDR2 ANQGSEA. The CDR3 DNA follows: TGCAGCGTTGAACTAGCGGGTAGGAGCTCCTACGAGCAGTACTTC. Its protein is CSVELAGRSSYEQYF.

This clonotype has only a few counts. This chain uses TRBV6-5 with TRBJ2-7, with a weak D call TRBD1 (6 bases). The CDR3 has 15 residues. V lost 2 bases and J lost 0, with 11 bases in between. Germline V CDR1 and CDR2: MNHEY, SVGAGI. This chain's CDR3 is CASSYRDMGSYEQYF. DNA of the CDR3: TGTGCCAGCAGTTACCGGGACATGGGCTCCTACGAGCAGTACTTC.

V is TRBV15 and J is TRBJ1-1; D might be TRBD1 (5 bases). This CDR3 has 13 amino acids. CDR1 is LNHNV and CDR2 is YYDKDF in the germline V gene (reference sequence). Trimming stripped 2 bases from V and 11 bases from J, with 15 bases between. The CDR3 DNA sequence: TGTGCCACCAGCAGACATCAGGGTGAGGAGGCTTTCTTT. Protein sequence: CATSRHQGEEAFF.

The chain recombines TRBV12-3 or TRBV12-4 with TRBJ2-3; D gene ambiguous. The CDR3 contains 16 residues. Trimming shortened V by 4 bases and J by 0 bases, and 14 bases separated the two germline ends. CDR3 region: CASSSPPSTSTDTQYF. Written as DNA, the CDR3 is TGTGCCAGCAGTTCGCCGCCGTCTACCAGCACAGATACGCAGTATTTT.

In its sample, this clonotype was seen a few times. The chain couples TRBV4-3 to TRBJ2-3, with 13 bases lining up with TRBD2. V lost 4 bases, J lost 2 bases, and 3 bases stayed unmatched. The CDR3 consists of 16 residues. Germline V gene sequence: CDR1 LGHNA, CDR2 YSLEER. As DNA, the CDR3 is TGCGCCAGCAGCCGGGGACTAGCGGGACACACAGATACGCAGTATTTT. It codes for CASSRGLAGHTDTQYF.

The chain uses TRBV9 and TRBJ2-3, with 7 bases that match TRBD2. Germline V gene data show CDR1 as SGDLS and CDR2 as YYNGEE. V lost 0 bases and J lost 1; bases outside the gene matches: 5. This CDR3 is built from 16 residues. CDR3 in amino acids: CASSVGVGGGTDTQYF. The CDR3 nucleotides are TGTGCCAGCAGCGTAGGGGTTGGGGGGGGCACAGATACGCAGTATTTT.

This clonotype was seen only a few times. The chain links TRBV20-1 to TRBJ2-1; no definite D call. V dropped 0 bases and J dropped 1 base, with 10 bases sitting between them. CDR3 length: 15 amino acids. Per germline, CDR1 DFQATT and CDR2 SNEGSKA (reference sequence). CDR3 DNA sequence: TGCAGTGCTAGAGATGCAGCCTGGTCCTACAATGAGCAGTTCTTC. This gives the protein CSARDAAWSYNEQFF.

The chain couples TRBV5-5 to TRBJ2-7; D is perhaps TRBD1 (5 bases). With 4 bases removed from V and 2 bases from J, the gap between germline ends came to 13 bases. CDR3 size: 14 residues. From germline, CDR1 is SGHKS and CDR2 YYEKEE (reference sequence). CDR3 in amino acids: CASSPGHGTYEQYF. For the CDR3, the DNA is TGTGCCAGCAGCCCCGGACATGGAACCTACGAGCAGTACTTC.